One sample yielded the 15 T cell receptor beta chains listed below, sequenced in a study of tissue T cells after allogeneic stem cell transplantation. Time point in this sample: mouse harvest day 7 after allogeneic transplant. The graft held 10^6 splenic CD5+ T cells and 10^7 T-cell-depleted bone marrow cells. Repertoires were generated with immunoSEQ multiplex PCR, while TCRdb's copy carries only in-frame clones and drops some. The sample includes about 11,000 clones, around two fifths of them seen just once. The specimen was skin. All receptors come from a female BALB/c mouse given C57BL/6 T cells with graft-versus-host disease after an allogeneic hematopoietic cell transplant.

In the case of this clone: Germline and genes here are mouse. The CDR3 is cut off 1 residue early in the read; its end comes from the germline J gene. The chain couples TRBV15 to TRBJ1-1; unclear D gene. The CDR3 loop spans 13 amino acids. V lost 2 bases to trimming and J lost 0 bases, with 4 bases between them. The germline CDR1 and CDR2 sequences are SGHND and FRSKSL. The CDR3 protein is CASSLTTNTEVFF. Incomplete CDR3 DNA: TGTGCCAGCAGTTTAACAACAAACACAGAAGTCTTC.

Concerning this clone itself: Genes and germline come from the mouse. From the germline J gene comes the end of the CDR3, since the read stops 1 residue before it. The J gene is TRBJ2-4, the V gene TRBV3; 10 bases agree with TRBD2. The CDR3 spans 15 residues. Unmatched junction bases numbered 1, after V lost 4 bases and J lost 0 bases. CDR1 and CDR2 from the germline V gene are SNHLY and FYNGKV (reference sequence). CDR3 DNA (partial): TGTGCCAGCAGCTCGGACTGGGGGAGTCAAAACACCTTGTAC. It codes for CASSSDWGSQNTLY. The full CDR3 is CASSSDWGSQNTLYF.

By its share, this clone is medium-sized. Gene labels here are mouse ones. The observed sequence ends 1 residue before the CDR3 terminus, with the missing tail filled in from the germline J gene. The chain is built from TRBV13-1 and TRBJ1-3; TRBD1 might be the D (5 bases). This CDR3 is 13 amino acids long. Trimming took 4 bases from V and 2 from J, leaving 7 bases between them. Germline CDR1 NSHNY, CDR2 SYGAGN. The CDR3 here is CASSPGAGNTLYF. Incomplete CDR3 DNA: TGTGCCAGCAGTCCGGGGGCTGGAAATACGCTCTAT.

With respect to this clone: Genes and germline are mouse. The read halts 1 residue ahead of the CDR3 end, with the missing end drawn from the germline J gene. The chain recombines TRBV3 with TRBJ2-3, with TRBD2 as a possible D gene (5 bases). The germline gives CDR1 SNHLY, CDR2 FYNGKV (reference sequence). The CDR3 consists of 15 residues. V was trimmed by 1 base and J by 0 bases, leaving 8 bases between them. The CDR3 bases that were read are TGTGCCAGCAGCTTAGTTCTGGGTAGTGCAGAAACGCTGTAT. This gives the protein CASSLVLGSAETLY. The CDR3, in full, reads CASSLVLGSAETLYF.

Note on this clone: Gene names denote mouse genes. The read ends 1 residue shy of where the CDR3 ends; the end is completed using the germline J gene. The chain employs TRBV26 and TRBJ1-1; D unresolved. The CDR3 runs 14 residues. Germline V gene data show CDR1 as KGHPV and CDR2 as FQNQEV (reference sequence). Trimming shortened V by 4 bases and J by 0 bases, and 9 bases separated the two germline ends. The part of the CDR3 DNA that was read is TGTGCCAGCAGTCGGGCCAATGCAAACACAGAAGTCTTC. Protein sequence: CASSRANANTEVF. The full CDR3 reads CASSRANANTEVFF.

Comments on this clone: The listed genes are named as in mouse. The read terminates 1 residue before the CDR3 end, so the remaining end is supplied by the germline J gene. The rearrangement links TRBV4 to TRBJ2-4; TRBD1 might be the D (5 bases). The CDR3 runs 12 residues. V lost 4 bases, J lost 4 bases, and 6 bases lay in between. Germline lookup yields CDR1 LGHDT and CDR2 YNNKQL (reference sequence). The CDR3 DNA, read in part, is TGTGCCAGCAGCTGGACAAAAAACACCTTGTAC. Protein product: CASSWTKNTLY. The whole CDR3 reads CASSWTKNTLYF.

On this clone: Gene names are mouse gene names. The sequence runs out 1 residue before the end of the CDR3; the remainder is reconstructed from the germline J gene. The J gene is TRBJ1-1, the V gene TRBV23; TRBD1 reflects the table's D call only, with no check against the DNA. The length of the CDR3 is 14 residues. Germline loops: CDR1 KGHTA, CDR2 FQNQQP. The CDR3 DNA, read in part, is TGCTCCAGCAGTACCGGGACAACAAACACAGAAGTCTTC. It encodes CSSSTGTTNTEVF. The full CDR3 is CSSSTGTTNTEVFF.

To note about this clone: Mouse germline and gene names are used. The read terminates 1 residue ahead of where the CDR3 ends, so the germline J gene completes it. In the same sample, other DNA sequences code for this CDR3. The chain couples TRBV3 to TRBJ1-3; 10 nucleotides agree with TRBD1. With V trimmed by 5 bases and J by 1 base, 2 bases remained unmatched. This CDR3 region has 15 residues. CDR1 and CDR2 from the germline V gene are SNHLY and FYNGKV (reference sequence). CDR3 bases read: TGTGCCAGCAGCCCGGGACAGGGGTCTGGAAATACGCTCTAT. It is translated as CASSPGQGSGNTLY. Given in full, the CDR3 is CASSPGQGSGNTLYF.

As for this clone: Gene and germline names: mouse. From the germline J gene comes the end of the CDR3, since the read stops 1 residue before it. The V gene is TRBV26, the J gene TRBJ1-1; 11 nucleotides agree with TRBD1. The germline V gene encodes CDR1 KGHPV and CDR2 FQNQEV (reference sequence). CDR3 length: 14 residues. Trimming removed 4 bases from V and 5 bases from J; junction bases left unmatched: 3. The sequenced CDR3 bases are TGTGCCAGCAGTCACGGGACAGGGGGTACAGAAGTCTTC. Its protein product is CASSHGTGGTEVF. The CDR3 reads in full as CASSHGTGGTEVFF.

This clone is labeled medium-sized. The germline and genes are mouse ones. The sequenced fragment ends 1 residue before the CDR3 boundary, so the rest is inferred from the germline J gene. The rearrangement joins TRBV19 to TRBJ2-5; 8 bases are a match to TRBD2. The CDR3 has 14 amino acids. Trimming took 2 bases from V and 6 from J; bases not matched to a gene: 5. The V gene's germline CDR1 is FNHDT and CDR2 SITEND (reference sequence). The covered CDR3 bases are TGTGCCAGCAGTATCGGGACTGGTGGGGACACCCAGTAC. It is translated as CASSIGTGGDTQY. The CDR3 as a whole reads CASSIGTGGDTQYF.

By share of the sample, this clone is medium-sized (0.01 to 0.1%). The listed genes are named as in mouse. From the germline J gene comes the end of the CDR3, since the read stops 1 residue before it. The chain carries TRBV2 and TRBJ1-5; no firm D call. Germline V gene lookup returns CDR1 LGHNA and CDR2 YSYQKL. This CDR3 spans 12 amino acids. Trimming shortened V by 0 bases and J by 7 bases, and 4 bases separated the two germline ends. Incomplete CDR3 DNA: TGTGCCAGCAGCCAAGACGGGCAGGCTCCGCTT. Translation: CASSQDGQAPL. The complete CDR3 sequence is CASSQDGQAPLF.

This clone rates as medium-sized. Here the gene names and germline are mouse. With the read ending 1 residue before the CDR3 end, the germline J gene is used to fill in that end. The chain joins TRBV26 to TRBJ1-3; the D gene is possibly TRBD1 (5 bases). The CDR3 has 14 residues. V dropped 7 bases and J dropped 0 bases, with 10 bases sitting between them. CDR1 KGHPV and CDR2 FQNQEV come from the germline V gene (reference sequence). CDR3 amino acids: CASNPDSSGNTLYF. CDR3 DNA, as far as it was read: TGTGCCAGCAACCCCGACAGTTCTGGAAATACGCTCTAT.

Of note for this clone: Gene names and germline refer to mouse. The CDR3 end lies 1 residue beyond the end of the read and is filled in from the germline J gene. The chain combines TRBV23 with TRBJ1-5. The germline V gene has CDR1 KGHTA and CDR2 FQNQQP. CDR3 length: 12 amino acids. Partial CDR3 DNA: TGCTCCAGCAGTCAAGGGAACCAGGCTCCGCTT. The encoded protein is CSSSQGNQAPL. The complete CDR3 protein is CSSSQGNQAPLF.

About this clone: Gene names are the mouse ones. The sequence runs out 1 residue before the end of the CDR3; the remainder is reconstructed from the germline J gene. The chain has TRBV12-1 and TRBJ2-1; 7 bases align to TRBD2. The CDR3 runs 15 residues. The V and J ends lost 0 bases and 1 base, in that order; junction bases with no gene match: 2. Germline loops: CDR1 SGHSN, CDR2 HYEKVE. The sequenced part of the CDR3 DNA is TGTGCCAGCTCTCTCGGCTGGGGGAACTATGCTGAGCAGTTC. Protein: CASSLGWGNYAEQF. The whole CDR3 protein reads CASSLGWGNYAEQFF.

The table lists this clone with a few counts. Gene and germline names: mouse. The read terminates 1 residue before the CDR3 end, so the remaining end is supplied by the germline J gene. The chain uses TRBV26 and TRBJ2-7; 8 bases align to TRBD1. The V gene's germline CDR1 is KGHPV and CDR2 FQNQEV (reference sequence). CDR3 length: 14 residues. J was trimmed by 1 base and V by 2 bases; bases with no gene match: 1. The covered CDR3 bases are TGTGCCAGCAGTCTGGGACAGGGTTCCTATGAACAGTAC. Translation: CASSLGQGSYEQY. The full-length CDR3 reads as CASSLGQGSYEQYF.